This T cell receptor (beta chain) is from a study of radiation and T cells in renal cell carcinoma. Concerning this clone itself: The target antigen is unknown.

Noted time point: baseline pretreatment blood. Regarding treatment: 15 Gy SBRT to primary tumor, nephrectomy 4 weeks later. Only in-frame clones appear in the TCRdb table, and some are missing; sequencing was by immunoSEQ multiplex PCR. The data contain some 150,000 clones, around four fifths of them singletons. The study, taken as a whole, reports: In blood, top tumor clones expanded by 2 weeks, shrinking by 4.

The CDR3 contains 15 residues. The germline CDR1 and CDR2 sequences are SNHLY and FYNNEI. The J segment lost 3 bases and the V segment lost 2 bases, leaving 3 bases of the junction unmatched. J is TRBJ2-7 and V is TRBV2, with 11 bases fitting TRBD2. This clonotype was obtained from a woman in her fifties or sixties with renal cell carcinoma. The specimen comprised blood, sampled from a patient whose treatment included radiotherapy and nephrectomy. This chain's CDR3 is CASSETGTSGYEQYF. The CDR3 nucleotides read TGTGCCAGCAGTGAAACCGGGACTAGCGGCTACGAGCAGTACTTC.